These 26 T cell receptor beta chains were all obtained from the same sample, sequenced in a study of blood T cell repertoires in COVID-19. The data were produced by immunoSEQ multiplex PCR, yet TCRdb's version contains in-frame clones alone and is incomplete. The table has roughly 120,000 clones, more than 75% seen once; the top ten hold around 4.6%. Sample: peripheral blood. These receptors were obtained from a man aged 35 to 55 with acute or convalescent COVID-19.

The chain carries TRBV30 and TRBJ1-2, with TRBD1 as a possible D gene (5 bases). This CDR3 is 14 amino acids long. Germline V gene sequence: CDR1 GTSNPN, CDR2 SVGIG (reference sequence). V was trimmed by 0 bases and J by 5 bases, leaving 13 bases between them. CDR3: CAWSVRQLLYGYTF. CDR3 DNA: TGTGCCTGGAGTGTACGACAGCTACTGTATGGCTACACCTTC.

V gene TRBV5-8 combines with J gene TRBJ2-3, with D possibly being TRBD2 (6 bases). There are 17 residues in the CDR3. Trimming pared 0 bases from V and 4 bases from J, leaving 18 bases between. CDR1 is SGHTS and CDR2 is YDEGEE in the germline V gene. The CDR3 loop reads CASSLARQIRRADTQYF. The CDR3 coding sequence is TGTGCCAGCAGCTTGGCTCGACAGATTAGGAGGGCAGATACGCAGTATTTT.

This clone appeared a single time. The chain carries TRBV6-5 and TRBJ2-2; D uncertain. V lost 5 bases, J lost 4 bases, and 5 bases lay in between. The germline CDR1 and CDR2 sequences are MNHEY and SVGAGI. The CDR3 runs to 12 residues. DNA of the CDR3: TGTGCCAGCAGTACTACCACCGGGGAGCTGTTTTTT. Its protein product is CASSTTTGELFF.

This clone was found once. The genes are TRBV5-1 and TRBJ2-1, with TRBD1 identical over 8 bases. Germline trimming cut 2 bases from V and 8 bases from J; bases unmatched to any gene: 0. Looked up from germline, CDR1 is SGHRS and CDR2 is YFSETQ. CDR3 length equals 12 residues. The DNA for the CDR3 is TGCGCCAGCAGCTTACAGGGGGATGAGCAGTTCTTC. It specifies CASSLQGDEQFF.

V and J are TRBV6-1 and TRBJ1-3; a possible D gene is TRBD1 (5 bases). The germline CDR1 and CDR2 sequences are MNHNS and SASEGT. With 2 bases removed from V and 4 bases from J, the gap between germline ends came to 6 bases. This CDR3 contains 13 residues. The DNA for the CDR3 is TGTGCCAGCAGTGAAAGACAGGGAAACACCATATATTTT. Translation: CASSERQGNTIYF.

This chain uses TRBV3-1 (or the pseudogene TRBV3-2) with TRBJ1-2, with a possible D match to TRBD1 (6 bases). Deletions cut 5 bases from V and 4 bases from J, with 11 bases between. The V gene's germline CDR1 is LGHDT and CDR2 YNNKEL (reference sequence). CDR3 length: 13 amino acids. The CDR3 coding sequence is TGTGCCAGCAGCGGGGGCGGTGGCTATGGCTACACCTTC. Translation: CASSGGGGYGYTF.

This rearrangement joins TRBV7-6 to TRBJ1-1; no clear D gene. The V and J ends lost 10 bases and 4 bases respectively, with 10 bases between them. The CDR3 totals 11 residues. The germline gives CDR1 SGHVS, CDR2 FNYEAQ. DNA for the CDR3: TGTGCCACCCGAATTAGCACTGAAGCTTTCTTT. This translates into CATRISTEAFF.

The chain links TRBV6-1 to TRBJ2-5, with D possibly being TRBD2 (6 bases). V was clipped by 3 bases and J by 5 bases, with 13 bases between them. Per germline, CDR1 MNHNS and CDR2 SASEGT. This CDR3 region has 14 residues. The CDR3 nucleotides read TGTGCCAGCAGTGATACGGGGGATTGGGAGACCCAGTACTTC. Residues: CASSDTGDWETQYF.

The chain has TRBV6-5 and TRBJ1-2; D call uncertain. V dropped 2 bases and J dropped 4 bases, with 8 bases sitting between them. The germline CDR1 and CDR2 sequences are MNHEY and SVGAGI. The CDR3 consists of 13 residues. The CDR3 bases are TGTGCCAGCAGTTACGAGAGGAGCTATGGCTACACCTTC. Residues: CASSYERSYGYTF.

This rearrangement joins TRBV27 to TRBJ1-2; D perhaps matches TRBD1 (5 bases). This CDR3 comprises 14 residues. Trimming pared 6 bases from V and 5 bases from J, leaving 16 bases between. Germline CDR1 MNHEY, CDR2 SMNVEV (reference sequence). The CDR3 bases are TGTGCCAGCAGAACCTTTGGGGCGGGATATGGCTACACCTTC. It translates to CASRTFGAGYGYTF.

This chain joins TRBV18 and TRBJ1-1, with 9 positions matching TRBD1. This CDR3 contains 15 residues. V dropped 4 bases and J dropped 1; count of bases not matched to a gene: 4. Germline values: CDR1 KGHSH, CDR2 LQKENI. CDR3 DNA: TGTGCCAGCTCACAAAACAGGGGGCAGAACACTGAAGCTTTCTTT. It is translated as CASSQNRGQNTEAFF.

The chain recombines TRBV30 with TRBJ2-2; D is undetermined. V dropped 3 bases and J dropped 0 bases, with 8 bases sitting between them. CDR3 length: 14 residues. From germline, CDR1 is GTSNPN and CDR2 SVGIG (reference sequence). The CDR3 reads CAWRQRTNTGELFF. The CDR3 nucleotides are TGTGCCTGGAGACAAAGAACGAACACCGGGGAGCTGTTTTTT.

The CDR3 loop is CASTRQGDYGYTF. In DNA form, the CDR3 reads TGTGCCAGTACCCGACAGGGGGATTATGGCTACACCTTC. The chain recombines TRBV19 with TRBJ1-2; 9 bases line up with TRBD1. V lost 7 bases, J lost 5 bases, and 5 bases stayed unmatched. The CDR3 length is 13 residues. Germline CDR1 LNHDA, CDR2 SQIVND (reference sequence). Supplemented by reference TRBV19 and TRBJ1-2, the full variable domain reads DGGITQSPKYLFRKEGQNVTLSCEQNLNHDAMYWYRQDPGQGLRLIYYSQIVNDFQKGDIAEGYSVSREKKESFPLTVTSAQKNPTAFYLCASTRQGDYGYTFGSGTRLTVV.

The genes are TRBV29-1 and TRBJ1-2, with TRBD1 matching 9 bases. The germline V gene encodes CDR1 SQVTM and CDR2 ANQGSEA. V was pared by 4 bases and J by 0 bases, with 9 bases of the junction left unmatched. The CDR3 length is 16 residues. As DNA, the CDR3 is TGCAGCGTTGTTTGGGACAGGGCCCTATCTAACTATGGCTACACCTTC. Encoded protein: CSVVWDRALSNYGYTF.

The CDR3 sequence is CASSVTGQGIGAGELFF. The DNA for the CDR3 is TGTGCCAGCAGCGTAACAGGACAGGGGATTGGGGCCGGGGAGCTGTTTTTT. The chain has TRBV9 and TRBJ2-2; TRBD1 matches at 9 bases. The CDR3 runs 17 residues. J lost 6 bases, V lost 1 base, and 10 bases had no gene match. The germline gives CDR1 SGDLS, CDR2 YYNGEE.

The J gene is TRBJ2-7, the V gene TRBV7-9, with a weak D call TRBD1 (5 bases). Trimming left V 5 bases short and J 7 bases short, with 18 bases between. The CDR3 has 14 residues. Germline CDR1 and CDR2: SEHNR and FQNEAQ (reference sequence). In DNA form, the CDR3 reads TGTGCCAGCAGCACGACAGAGTACGCTGCGGAGCAGTACTTC. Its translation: CASSTTEYAAEQYF.

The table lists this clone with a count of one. CDR3 sequence reads: CATSRSDRGGYGYTF. The CDR3 DNA is TGTGCCACCAGCAGATCGGACAGGGGCGGCTATGGCTACACCTTC. This rearrangement joins TRBV15 to TRBJ1-2; 9 positions match TRBD1. The germline gives CDR1 LNHNV, CDR2 YYDKDF (reference sequence). The V segment lost 2 bases and the J segment 4 bases; nucleotides outside the gene matches: 5. The CDR3 has 15 amino acids.

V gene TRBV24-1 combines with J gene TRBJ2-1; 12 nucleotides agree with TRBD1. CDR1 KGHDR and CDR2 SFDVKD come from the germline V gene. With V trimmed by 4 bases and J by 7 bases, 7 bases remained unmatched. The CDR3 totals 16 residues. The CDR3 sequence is CATSEDGTGGTNEQFF. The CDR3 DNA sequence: TGTGCCACCAGTGAAGACGGGACAGGGGGCACAAATGAGCAGTTCTTC.

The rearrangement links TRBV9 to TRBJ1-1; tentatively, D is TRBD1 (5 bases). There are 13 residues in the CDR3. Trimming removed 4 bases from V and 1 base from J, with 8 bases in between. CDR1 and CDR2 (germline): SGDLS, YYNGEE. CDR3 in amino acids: CASSLQANTEAFF. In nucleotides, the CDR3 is TGTGCCAGCAGCCTACAGGCGAACACTGAAGCTTTCTTT.

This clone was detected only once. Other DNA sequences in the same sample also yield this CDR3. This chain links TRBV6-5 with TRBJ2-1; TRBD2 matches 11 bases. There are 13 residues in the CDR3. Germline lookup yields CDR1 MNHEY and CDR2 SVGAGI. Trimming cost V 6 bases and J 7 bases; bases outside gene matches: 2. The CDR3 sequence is CASRTSGTNEQFF. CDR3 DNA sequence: TGTGCCAGCAGGACTAGCGGGACTAATGAGCAGTTCTTC.

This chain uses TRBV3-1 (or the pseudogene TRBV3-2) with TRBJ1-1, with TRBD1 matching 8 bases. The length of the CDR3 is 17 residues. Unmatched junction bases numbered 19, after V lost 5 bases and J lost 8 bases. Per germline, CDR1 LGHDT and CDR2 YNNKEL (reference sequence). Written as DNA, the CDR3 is TGTGCCAGCAGCATCAACGCGGCGAGCAGGGGGCACCCAGAAGCTTTCTTT. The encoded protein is CASSINAASRGHPEAFF.

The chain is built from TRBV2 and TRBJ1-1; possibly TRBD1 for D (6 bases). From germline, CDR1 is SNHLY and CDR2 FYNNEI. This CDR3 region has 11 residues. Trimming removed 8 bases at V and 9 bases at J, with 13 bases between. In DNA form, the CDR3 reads TGTGCCAGCTGGGGGGGACACCAAGCTTTCTTT. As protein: CASWGGHQAFF.

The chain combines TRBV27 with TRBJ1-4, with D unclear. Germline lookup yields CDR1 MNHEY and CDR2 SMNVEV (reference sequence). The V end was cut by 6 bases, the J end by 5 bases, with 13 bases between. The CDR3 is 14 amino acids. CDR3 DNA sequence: TGTGCCAGCAGGCCCGGGAGGAAGAATGAAAAACTGTTTTTT. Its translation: CASRPGRKNEKLFF.

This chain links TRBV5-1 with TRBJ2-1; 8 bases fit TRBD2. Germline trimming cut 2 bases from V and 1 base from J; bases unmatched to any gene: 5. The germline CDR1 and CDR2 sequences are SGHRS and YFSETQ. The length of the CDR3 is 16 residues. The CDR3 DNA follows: TGCGCCAGCAGCTTACTAGCGGCGACATCCTACAATGAGCAGTTCTTC. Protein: CASSLLAATSYNEQFF.

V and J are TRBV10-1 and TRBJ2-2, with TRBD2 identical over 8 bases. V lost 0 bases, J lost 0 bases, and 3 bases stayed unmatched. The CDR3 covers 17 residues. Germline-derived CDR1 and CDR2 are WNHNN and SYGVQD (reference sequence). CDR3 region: CASSESPLAANTGELFF. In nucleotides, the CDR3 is TGCGCCAGCAGTGAGTCTCCACTAGCGGCGAACACCGGGGAGCTGTTTTTT.

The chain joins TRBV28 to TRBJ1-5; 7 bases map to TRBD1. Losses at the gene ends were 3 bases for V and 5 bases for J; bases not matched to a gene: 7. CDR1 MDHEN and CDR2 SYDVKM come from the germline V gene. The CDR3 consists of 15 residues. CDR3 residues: CASSFGDRAYQPQHF. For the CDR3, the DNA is TGTGCCAGCAGTTTTGGGGACAGAGCTTATCAGCCCCAGCATTTT.